This T cell receptor beta chain was found in a study of shared clonotypes between healthy human individuals. The study's findings and limits: Sharing of clonotypes among donors was expected to vary with sequencing depth.

For this clone: The antigen is not known.

A deep-level run was used for the assay. In the original workflow: ImmunoSEQ sequences covered only the junction and lacked quality scores; filtering therefore differed. TCRdb keeps only in-frame clones here, not all; method: immunoSEQ multiplex PCR. The V and J calls and clone size come from that table; D and trimming were worked out from the DNA. The table lists about 490,000 clones, less than 80% of them singletons, with 10% to 15% in the top ten. This CDR3 is built from 17 residues. Looked up from germline, CDR1 is LNHDA and CDR2 is SQIVND (reference sequence). V was pared by 0 bases and J by 0 bases, with 15 bases between.

This clonotype was sampled from a woman aged 40 to 49 in good health. Some clones in this sample may be carry-over from other donors' samples. This sequence joins TRBV19 and TRBJ2-7; D uncertain. Sequenced input: PBMCs. CDR3 sequence (DNA): TGTGCCAGTAGTATAGACACAGCGCAACCTAGCTCCTACGAGCAGTACTTC. This codes for CASSIDTAQPSSYEQYF.